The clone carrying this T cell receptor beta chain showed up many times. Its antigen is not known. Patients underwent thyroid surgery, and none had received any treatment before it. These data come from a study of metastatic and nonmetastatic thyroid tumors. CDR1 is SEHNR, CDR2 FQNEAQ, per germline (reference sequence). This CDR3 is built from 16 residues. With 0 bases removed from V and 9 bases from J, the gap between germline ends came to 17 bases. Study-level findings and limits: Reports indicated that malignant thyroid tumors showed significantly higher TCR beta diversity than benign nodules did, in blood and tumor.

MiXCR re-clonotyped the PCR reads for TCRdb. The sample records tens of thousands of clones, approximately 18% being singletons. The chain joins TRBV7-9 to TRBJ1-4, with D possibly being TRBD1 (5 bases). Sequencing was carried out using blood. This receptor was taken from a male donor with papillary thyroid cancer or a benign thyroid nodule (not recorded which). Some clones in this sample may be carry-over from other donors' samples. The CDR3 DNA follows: TGTGCCAGCAGCTTAGCAGGGGACCTAAGGGGTCAAAAACTGTTTTTT. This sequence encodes CASSLAGDLRGQKLFF.